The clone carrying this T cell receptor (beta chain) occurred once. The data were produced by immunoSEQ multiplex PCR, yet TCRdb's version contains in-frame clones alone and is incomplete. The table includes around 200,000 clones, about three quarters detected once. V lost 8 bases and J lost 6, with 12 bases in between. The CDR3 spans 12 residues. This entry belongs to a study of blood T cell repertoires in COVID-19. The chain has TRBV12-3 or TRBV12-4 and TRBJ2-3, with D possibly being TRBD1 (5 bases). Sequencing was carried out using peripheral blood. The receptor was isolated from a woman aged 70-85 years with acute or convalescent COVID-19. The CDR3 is CASSSGFDTQYF. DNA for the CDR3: TGTGCCAGCTCTTCAGGGTTCGATACGCAGTATTTT.